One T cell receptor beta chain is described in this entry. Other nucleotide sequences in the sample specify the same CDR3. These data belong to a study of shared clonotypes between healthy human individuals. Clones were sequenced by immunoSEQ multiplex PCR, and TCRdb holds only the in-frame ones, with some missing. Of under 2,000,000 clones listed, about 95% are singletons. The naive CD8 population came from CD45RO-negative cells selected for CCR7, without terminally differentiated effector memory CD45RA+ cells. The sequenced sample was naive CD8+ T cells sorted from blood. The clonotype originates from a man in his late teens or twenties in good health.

CDR3 residues: CASSQDRYTEAFF. For the CDR3, the DNA is TGCGCCAGCAGCCAGGACCGTTACACTGAAGCTTTCTTT. The gene calls are TRBV4-3 and TRBJ1-1; D is undetermined. V was cut by 3 bases and J by 3 bases, with 8 bases left in between. This CDR3 has 13 residues. Germline V gene sequence: CDR1 LGHNA, CDR2 YSLEER.